These 14 T cell receptor beta chains originate from one sample sequenced in a study of vaccination and CD4 T cells after COVID-19. For these TCRs, the target antigens are not known. Once obtained from cultured CD4+ T cells, the DNA was sequenced using the Oncomine TCR Beta short-read assay. TCRdb fed the PCR reads into MiXCR, producing one record per CDR3 protein. The sample yields about 17,000 distinct CDR3 sequences, around a third seen once. As for treatment: roughly 11-day PBMC culture with coronavirus spike peptide pools or control peptides (ViraFEST assay). Sequencing was performed on cultured CD4+ T cells from blood. The receptors come from a human donor with COVID-19.

The V call is TRBV20-1, the J call TRBJ1-3; no clear D gene. Germline V gene lookup returns CDR1 DFQATT and CDR2 SNEGSKA (reference sequence). V lost 1 base and J lost 0, with 13 bases in between. There are 16 residues in the CDR3. In nucleotides, the CDR3 is TGCAGTGCTAGAGGGGTTGGGCCGAGCTCTGGAAACACCATATATTTT. This sequence encodes CSARGVGPSSGNTIYF.

The CDR3 loop reads CASSQTGPSTDTQYF. CDR3 bases: TGCGCCAGCAGCCAAACAGGCCCGTCCACAGATACGCAGTATTTT. The chain employs TRBV4-1 and TRBJ2-3, with a possible D match to TRBD1 (5 bases). The germline V gene has CDR1 MGHRA and CDR2 YSYEKL. Trimming stripped 2 bases from V and 2 bases from J, with 11 bases between. The CDR3 has 15 amino acids.

This clonotype was observed a few times. This sequence joins TRBV18 and TRBJ2-3, with 7 positions matching TRBD1. J gave up 0 bases and V 6 bases, and 6 bases lay outside the gene matches. From germline, CDR1 is KGHSH and CDR2 LQKENI. The CDR3 spans 15 residues. The CDR3 reads CASSPTGASTDTQYF. The CDR3 coding sequence is TGTGCCAGCTCGCCTACAGGGGCTAGCACAGATACGCAGTATTTT. The full variable domain, in which reference TRBV18 and TRBJ2-3 provide the parts outside the CDR3, is NAGVMQNPRHLVRRRGQEARLRCSPMKGHSHVYWYRQLPEEGLKFMVYLQKENIIDESGMPKERFSAEFPKEGPSILRIQQVVRGDSAAYFCASSPTGASTDTQYFGPGTRLTVL.

In this sample, this clonotype turned up a few times. This chain uses TRBV5-1 with TRBJ2-5; maybe TRBD1 (5 bases). V was trimmed by 0 bases and J by 5 bases, leaving 20 bases between them. Germline V lookup: CDR1 SGHRS, CDR2 YFSETQ. The CDR3 consists of 17 residues. The chain's CDR3 is CASSLGGLQGLGETQYF. The DNA for the CDR3 is TGCGCCAGCAGCTTGGGGGGCCTACAAGGGCTCGGGGAGACCCAGTACTTC.

This clonotype has more than one count but fewer than ten. The rearrangement uses TRBV19 and TRBJ1-2; 8 positions match TRBD1. Germline CDR1 reads LNHDA; CDR2 reads SQIVND (reference sequence). This CDR3 contains 16 residues. Germline trimming cut 4 bases from V and 0 bases from J; bases unmatched to any gene: 7. The CDR3 reads CASSTYDRGANYGYTF. The CDR3 nucleotides are TGTGCCAGTAGTACCTACGACAGGGGCGCTAACTATGGCTACACCTTC.

The chain uses TRBV12-3 or TRBV12-4 and TRBJ1-1; D not resolved. V was trimmed by 2 bases and J by 0 bases, leaving 4 bases between them. This CDR3 comprises 13 residues. As DNA, the CDR3 is TGTGCCAGCAGTTTACGGATGAACACTGAAGCTTTCTTT. Its protein is CASSLRMNTEAFF.

The J gene is TRBJ1-1, the V gene TRBV4-1; D possibly corresponds to TRBD1 (6 bases). Germline assignment: CDR1 MGHRA and CDR2 YSYEKL. CDR3 length: 16 amino acids. V lost 0 bases and J 0 bases, leaving 11 bases between the germline ends. This CDR3 reads CASSQDPRGLNTEAFF. CDR3 nucleotide sequence: TGCGCCAGCAGCCAAGACCCCAGGGGCCTGAACACTGAAGCTTTCTTT.

The chain links TRBV20-1 to TRBJ2-3; possible D gene TRBD2, 6 bases. The CDR3 has 15 amino acids. CDR1 and CDR2 from the germline V gene are DFQATT and SNEGSKA (reference sequence). Trimming removed 4 bases at V and 1 base at J, with 15 bases between. The CDR3, as DNA: TGCAGTGCTATTCGGGGGTCGTCGGGCACAGATACGCAGTATTTT. Protein sequence: CSAIRGSSGTDTQYF.

V and J are TRBV6-1 and TRBJ1-2; D is unresolved. CDR1 is MNHNS, CDR2 SASEGT, per germline. V was shortened by 8 bases and J by 4 bases, with 11 bases between the two germline ends. The CDR3 is 12 residues long. CDR3 coding DNA: TGTGCCAGCTCCAATCGGGGCTATGGCTACACCTTC. Its translation: CASSNRGYGYTF.

A few counts support this clonotype. The V call is TRBV7-2, the J call TRBJ1-3; D is ambiguous. The V gene lost 2 bases and the J gene lost 0 bases, with 5 bases spanning the gap. From germline, CDR1 is SGHTA and CDR2 FQGNSA. This CDR3 has 14 amino acids. The CDR3 DNA is TGTGCCAGCAGCTTACTAGGCTCTGGAAACACCATATATTTT. This codes for CASSLLGSGNTIYF.

The V gene is TRBV7-9, the J gene TRBJ1-1; tentative D call: TRBD1 (5 bases). The CDR3 sequence is 13 residues long. Germline CDR1 SEHNR, CDR2 FQNEAQ (reference sequence). V lost 3 bases to trimming and J lost 2 bases, with 7 bases between them. CDR3 amino acids: CASSFGGNTEAFF. The CDR3 DNA is TGTGCCAGCAGCTTCGGGGGAAACACTGAAGCTTTCTTT.

This clonotype has only a few counts. This chain uses TRBV30 with TRBJ2-2; a possible D gene is TRBD1 (5 bases). The V end was cut by 0 bases, the J end by 5 bases, with 16 bases between. CDR1 and CDR2 from the germline V gene are GTSNPN and SVGIG (reference sequence). This CDR3 contains 16 residues. CDR3 in amino acids: CAWSVQGSWGTGELFF. The CDR3 nucleotides are TGTGCCTGGAGTGTGCAGGGTAGCTGGGGAACCGGGGAGCTGTTTTTT.

This clonotype was seen a handful of times. The chain has TRBV6-2 or TRBV6-3 and TRBJ2-5, with D possibly being TRBD2 (5 bases). Trimming cost V 5 bases and J 5 bases, with 15 bases left between them. The CDR3 has 14 residues. Germline-derived CDR1 and CDR2 are MNHEY and SVGEGT. The CDR3 sequence is CASSPGLLRETQYF. DNA for the CDR3: TGTGCCAGCAGTCCCGGACTGCTCCGGGAGACCCAGTACTTC.

This clonotype showed up just a few times. The V gene is TRBV6-1, the J gene TRBJ1-5, with D possibly TRBD1 on 6 matching bases. CDR3 length: 13 residues. V shed 6 bases and J shed 4 bases, with 10 bases lying between them. CDR1 and CDR2 (germline): MNHNS, SASEGT. CDR3 in DNA: TGTGCCAGCAGATGGGGGCCGAATCAGCCCCAGCATTTT. This gives the protein CASRWGPNQPQHF.